The 26 T cell receptor beta chains given below trace back to one sample, sequenced in a study of blood T cell repertoires in COVID-19. TCRdb keeps only in-frame clones here, not all; method: immunoSEQ multiplex PCR. The table lists 110,000 to 150,000 clones, around 80% of them singletons, with more than 1.5% in the top ten. Material: peripheral blood. The receptors stem from a woman aged 55 to 70 with acute or convalescent COVID-19.

The chain carries TRBV9 and TRBJ2-3; maybe TRBD2 (5 bases). The V gene's germline CDR1 is SGDLS and CDR2 YYNGEE. This CDR3 comprises 17 residues. Trimming cost V 0 bases and J 1 base, with 15 bases left between them. CDR3 region: CASSVGGRASGTDTQYF. CDR3 DNA sequence: TGTGCCAGCAGCGTAGGAGGGAGAGCGTCTGGCACAGATACGCAGTATTTT.

The gene calls are TRBV5-1 and TRBJ2-3; 10 bases fit TRBD2. The V and J ends lost 0 bases and 2 bases, in that order; junction bases with no gene match: 3. The CDR3 has 16 amino acids. Germline V gene data show CDR1 as SGHRS and CDR2 as YFSETQ. CDR3 bases: TGCGCCAGCAGCTTGGTAGCGGGAGGTATCACAGATACGCAGTATTTT. Translated, it gives CASSLVAGGITDTQYF.

The V gene is TRBV5-1, the J gene TRBJ1-2; 8 bases fit TRBD1. The J segment lost 2 bases and the V segment lost 3 bases, leaving 9 bases of the junction unmatched. This CDR3 has 16 residues. Germline V CDR1 and CDR2: SGHRS, YFSETQ. The CDR3 DNA is TGCGCCAGCAGCTATTGGTCGTCAGGGGGCAACTATGGCTACACCTTC. Translation: CASSYWSSGGNYGYTF.

DNA for the CDR3: TGTGCCAGCAGTTACTCGGGGCTCGTCTACGAGCAGTACTTC. Translating it yields CASSYSGLVYEQYF. V and J are TRBV6-5 and TRBJ2-7, with TRBD1 as a possible D gene (5 bases). The CDR3 has 14 amino acids. V was shortened by 0 bases and J by 3 bases, with 9 bases between the two germline ends. In germline, CDR1 is MNHEY, CDR2 SVGAGI.

A few counts support this clone. This rearrangement joins TRBV3-1 (or the pseudogene TRBV3-2) to TRBJ2-7; D remains unclear. The CDR3 is made up of 14 amino acids. Germline CDR1 and CDR2: LGHDT and YNNKEL (reference sequence). V gave up 1 base and J gave up 2 bases, with 9 bases separating them. The CDR3: CASSQGWQTYEQYF. CDR3 DNA sequence: TGTGCCAGCAGCCAAGGTTGGCAGACCTACGAGCAGTACTTC.

The V and J genes are TRBV11-2 and TRBJ2-1, with 9 bases fitting TRBD2. V lost 1 base and J lost 4; bases outside the gene matches: 8. CDR1 is SGHAT, CDR2 FQNNGV, per germline. CDR3 length equals 17 residues. This CDR3 is CASSLAPRLAAYNEQFF. The CDR3 DNA is TGTGCCAGCAGCTTAGCCCCCCGACTAGCGGCTTACAATGAGCAGTTCTTC.

V gene TRBV3-1 (or the pseudogene TRBV3-2) combines with J gene TRBJ1-6; unclear D gene. Trimming took 0 bases from V and 13 from J, leaving 10 bases between them. In germline, CDR1 is LGHDT, CDR2 YNNKEL (reference sequence). The CDR3 spans 13 residues. As DNA, the CDR3 is TGTGCCAGCAGCCAAGATCCGATCTACCCCCTCCACTTT. It is translated as CASSQDPIYPLHF.

The rearrangement uses TRBV27 and TRBJ2-7; TRBD2 is a possible D gene (5 bases). The CDR3 loop spans 18 amino acids. Germline CDR1 MNHEY, CDR2 SMNVEV (reference sequence). Deletions cut 0 bases from V and 0 bases from J, with 18 bases between. CDR3 sequence reads: CASSLSAPGSANSYEQYF. The CDR3 DNA is TGTGCCAGCAGTTTATCGGCCCCTGGTAGCGCGAACTCCTACGAGCAGTACTTC.

This chain links TRBV5-6 with TRBJ1-6; tentative D call: TRBD1 (5 bases). The V end was cut by 0 bases, the J end by 11 bases, with 6 bases between. The germline CDR1 and CDR2 sequences are SGHDT and YYEEEE. The CDR3 loop spans 12 amino acids. The CDR3 nucleotides are TGTGCCAGCAGCTTGGGGGGCCCACCCCTCCACTTT. Its protein is CASSLGGPPLHF.

V and J are TRBV7-2 and TRBJ1-2; 7 nucleotides match TRBD1. The CDR3 is 16 residues long. The germline gives CDR1 SGHTA, CDR2 FQGNSA. The J segment lost 3 bases and the V segment lost 3 bases, leaving 10 bases of the junction unmatched. The CDR3 region is CASSLADRALYYGYTF. As DNA, the CDR3 is TGTGCCAGCAGCTTGGCCGACAGGGCTTTATACTATGGCTACACCTTC.

This clone has a handful of counts. The J gene is TRBJ2-1, the V gene TRBV7-9; 8 positions agree with TRBD1. Trimming cost V 5 bases and J 1 base; bases outside gene matches: 1. Germline V gene data show CDR1 as SEHNR and CDR2 as FQNEAQ (reference sequence). The CDR3 is 14 residues long. The CDR3 loop is CASSGQGSYNEQFF. CDR3 in DNA: TGTGCCAGCAGCGGACAGGGATCCTACAATGAGCAGTTCTTC.

This rearrangement joins TRBV6-1 to TRBJ1-1, with TRBD1 identical over 7 bases. Germline V gene lookup returns CDR1 MNHNS and CDR2 SASEGT. V trimming: 2 bases; J trimming: 4 bases; junction bases outside the gene matches: 10. This CDR3 region has 16 residues. Here the CDR3 DNA reads TGTGCCAGCAGTGAACGACAGGGATGGCCCGGCACTGAAGCTTTCTTT. It yields the protein CASSERQGWPGTEAFF.

Note on this clone: Other nucleotide sequences from this sample produce the same CDR3. CDR3 in amino acids: CASSFTGDSNQPQHF. The CDR3 DNA is TGCGCCAGCAGCTTTACCGGGGATAGCAATCAGCCCCAGCATTTT. The chain links TRBV5-1 to TRBJ1-5; D unclear. The CDR3 has 15 residues. Looked up from germline, CDR1 is SGHRS and CDR2 is YFSETQ. The V end was cut by 2 bases, the J end by 0 bases, with 9 bases between.

V usage is TRBV10-3 and J usage is TRBJ1-2; 12 nucleotides line up with TRBD1. This CDR3 region has 15 residues. Trimming removed 2 bases from V and 7 bases from J; junction bases left unmatched: 5. Germline V gene data show CDR1 as ENHRY and CDR2 as SYGVKD. In DNA form, the CDR3 reads TGTGCCATCAGTGAGGGGGGACAGGGGGCGCCTGGCTACACCTTC. It specifies CAISEGGQGAPGYTF.

The chain joins TRBV11-2 to TRBJ2-1, with a possible D match to TRBD2 (6 bases). The CDR3 is 17 amino acids. Germline-derived CDR1 and CDR2 are SGHAT and FQNNGV. The V gene lost 0 bases and the J gene lost 7 bases, with 19 bases spanning the gap. CDR3 sequence reads: CASSLDLSRTTLNEQFF. CDR3 bases: TGTGCCAGCAGCTTAGATCTAAGTAGGACTACCCTAAATGAGCAGTTCTTC.

This rearrangement joins TRBV18 to TRBJ2-1; 7 nucleotides align to TRBD2. The junction had 18 bases not matched to a gene; V was cut back by 3 bases and J by 4 bases. The CDR3 runs 19 residues. Germline assignment: CDR1 KGHSH and CDR2 LQKENI. CDR3 nucleotides: TGTGCCAGCTCACCCGGGACGGTGATCGGACTAGTCTTTTACAATGAGCAGTTCTTC. Translated, it gives CASSPGTVIGLVFYNEQFF.

This clone was found once. This chain uses TRBV6-5 with TRBJ1-2; the D is unclear. Germline V gene sequence: CDR1 MNHEY, CDR2 SVGAGI. The CDR3 covers 13 residues. Deletions cut 6 bases from V and 4 bases from J, with 12 bases between. The CDR3 loop reads CASRTTWLYGYTF. DNA of the CDR3: TGTGCCAGCAGAACCACCTGGCTCTATGGCTACACCTTC.

The chain couples TRBV4-2 to TRBJ2-7; a weak D match, TRBD2 (5 bases). The V gene lost 4 bases and the J gene lost 1 base, with 8 bases spanning the gap. The CDR3 has 13 amino acids. The germline V gene has CDR1 LGHNA and CDR2 YNFKEQ. The CDR3 loop reads CASSPSPSYEQYF. CDR3 in DNA: TGTGCCAGCAGCCCTAGCCCGTCCTACGAGCAGTACTTC.

This sequence joins TRBV9 and TRBJ2-1; 8 bases agree with TRBD2. V shed 1 base and J 3 bases; nucleotides not matched to a gene: 12. There are 18 residues in the CDR3. Germline CDR1 and CDR2: SGDLS and YYNGEE. The chain's CDR3 is CASSVSTPSREVYNEQFF. CDR3 DNA sequence: TGTGCCAGCAGCGTATCGACCCCCTCGCGGGAGGTCTACAATGAGCAGTTCTTC.

The chain employs TRBV5-1 and TRBJ2-1; the D gene is possibly TRBD2 (5 bases). With 0 bases removed from V and 6 bases from J, the gap between germline ends came to 10 bases. The germline V gene has CDR1 SGHRS and CDR2 YFSETQ. The CDR3 length is 14 residues. CDR3 sequence: CASSLAAAINEQFF. In DNA form, the CDR3 reads TGCGCCAGCAGCTTGGCAGCGGCCATCAATGAGCAGTTCTTC.

The CDR3 sequence: CASSPSQTVSYNEQFF. Written as DNA, the CDR3 is TGTGCCAGCTCACCATCCCAAACGGTTTCCTACAATGAGCAGTTCTTC. V is TRBV18 and J is TRBJ2-1; D unclear. CDR3 length equals 16 residues. V was shortened by 2 bases and J by 1 base, with 12 bases between the two germline ends. Germline V CDR1 and CDR2: KGHSH, LQKENI.

The chain is built from TRBV5-1 and TRBJ2-1; no firm D call. V was clipped by 3 bases and J by 9 bases, with 13 bases between them. This CDR3 is built from 13 residues. Per germline, CDR1 SGHRS and CDR2 YFSETQ. The CDR3 DNA is TGCGCCAGCAGCTCCCCCAGGCCCGGTGAGCAGTTCTTC. Amino acids: CASSSPRPGEQFF.

This chain joins TRBV5-4 and TRBJ2-7, with D possibly matching TRBD2 (5 bases). Trimming cost V 4 bases and J 7 bases, with 18 bases left between them. This CDR3 is built from 14 residues. CDR1 is SGHNT and CDR2 is YYREEE in the germline V gene (reference sequence). CDR3 loop: CASSRPGPGNEQYF. The CDR3 DNA sequence: TGTGCCAGCAGCAGACCGGGCCCCGGGAATGAGCAGTACTTC.

The chain couples TRBV10-3 to TRBJ2-7; 9 nucleotides match TRBD1. Germline CDR1 ENHRY, CDR2 SYGVKD. The CDR3 has 14 residues. V gave up 7 bases and J gave up 0 bases; unmatched junction bases: 4. The CDR3 sequence: CAIKRQGVSYEQYF. The CDR3 DNA reads as TGTGCCATCAAGAGACAGGGGGTCTCCTACGAGCAGTACTTC.

The V gene is TRBV5-1, the J gene TRBJ2-7; 12 nucleotides line up with TRBD2. The V segment lost 3 bases and the J segment 3 bases; nucleotides outside the gene matches: 4. CDR3 length: 15 amino acids. Germline lookup yields CDR1 SGHRS and CDR2 YFSETQ. The CDR3 spells CASSWATSGSYEQYF. CDR3 DNA sequence: TGCGCCAGCAGCTGGGCGACTAGCGGGAGCTACGAGCAGTACTTC. Complete variable domain (other parts from reference TRBV5-1 and TRBJ2-7): KAGVTQTPRYLIKTRGQQVTLSCSPISGHRSVSWYQQTPGQGLQFLFEYFSETQRNKGNFPGRFSGRQFSNSRSEMNVSTLELGDSALYLCASSWATSGSYEQYFGPGTRLTVT.

V gene TRBV28 combines with J gene TRBJ2-2, with 11 bases matching TRBD2. V was pared by 1 base and J by 7 bases, with 23 bases of the junction left unmatched. CDR1 is MDHEN and CDR2 is SYDVKM in the germline V gene. The CDR3 runs to 22 residues. The CDR3 is CASSLSPRRLAGLESDNGELFF. The CDR3 DNA is TGTGCCAGCAGTTTATCCCCCCGCCGACTAGCGGGACTAGAATCAGACAACGGGGAGCTGTTTTTT. The full variable domain, in which reference TRBV28 and TRBJ2-2 provide the parts outside the CDR3, is DVKVTQSSRYLVKRTGEKVFLECVQDMDHENMFWYRQDPGLGLRLIYFSYDVKMKEKGDIPEGYSVSREKKERFSLILESASTNQTSMYLCASSLSPRRLAGLESDNGELFFGEGSRLTVL.